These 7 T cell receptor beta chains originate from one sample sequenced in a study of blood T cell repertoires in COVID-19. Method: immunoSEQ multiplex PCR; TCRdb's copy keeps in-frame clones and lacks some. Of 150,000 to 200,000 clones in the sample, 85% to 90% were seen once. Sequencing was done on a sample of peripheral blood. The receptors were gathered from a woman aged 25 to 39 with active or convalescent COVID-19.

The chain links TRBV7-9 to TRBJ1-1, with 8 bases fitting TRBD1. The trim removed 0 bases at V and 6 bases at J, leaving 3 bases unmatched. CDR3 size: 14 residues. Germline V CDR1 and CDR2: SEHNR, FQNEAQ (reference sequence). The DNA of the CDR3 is TGTGCCAGCAGCTTAGCGCACAGGGGGGCTGAAGCTTTCTTT. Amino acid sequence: CASSLAHRGAEAFF.

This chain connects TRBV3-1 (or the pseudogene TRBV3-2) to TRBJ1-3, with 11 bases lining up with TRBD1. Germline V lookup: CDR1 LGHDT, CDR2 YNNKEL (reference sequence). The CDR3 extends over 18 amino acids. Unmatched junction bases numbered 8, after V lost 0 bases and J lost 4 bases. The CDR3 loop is CASSQDRGTGGSGNTIYF. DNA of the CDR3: TGTGCCAGCAGCCAAGATCGGGGGACAGGGGGTTCCGGAAACACCATATATTTT.

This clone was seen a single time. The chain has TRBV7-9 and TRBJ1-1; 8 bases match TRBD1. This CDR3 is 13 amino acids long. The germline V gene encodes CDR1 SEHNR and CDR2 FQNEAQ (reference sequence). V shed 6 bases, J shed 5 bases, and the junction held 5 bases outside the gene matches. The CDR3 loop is CASRIQGDTEAFF. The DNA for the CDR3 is TGTGCCAGCAGAATACAGGGGGATACTGAAGCTTTCTTT. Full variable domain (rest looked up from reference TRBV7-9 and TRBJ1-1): DTGVSQNPRHKITKRGQNVTFRCDPISEHNRLYWYRQTLGQGPEFLTYFQNEAQLEKSRLLSDRFSAERPKGSFSTLEIQRTEQGDSAMYLCASRIQGDTEAFFGQGTRLTVV.

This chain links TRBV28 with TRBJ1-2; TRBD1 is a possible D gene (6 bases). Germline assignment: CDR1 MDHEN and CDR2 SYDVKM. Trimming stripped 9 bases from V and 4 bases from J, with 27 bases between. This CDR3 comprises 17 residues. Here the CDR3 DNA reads TGTGCCAGTACCAGGGGTCTTATTCGAACCCCGCTCTATGGCTACACCTTC. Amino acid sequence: CASTRGLIRTPLYGYTF.

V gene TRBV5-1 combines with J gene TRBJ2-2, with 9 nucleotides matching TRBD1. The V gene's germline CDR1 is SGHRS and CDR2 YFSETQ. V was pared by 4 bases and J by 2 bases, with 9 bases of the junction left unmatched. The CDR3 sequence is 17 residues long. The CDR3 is CASSPRTGVGNTGELFF. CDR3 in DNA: TGCGCCAGCAGCCCCCGGACAGGGGTGGGCAACACCGGGGAGCTGTTTTTT.

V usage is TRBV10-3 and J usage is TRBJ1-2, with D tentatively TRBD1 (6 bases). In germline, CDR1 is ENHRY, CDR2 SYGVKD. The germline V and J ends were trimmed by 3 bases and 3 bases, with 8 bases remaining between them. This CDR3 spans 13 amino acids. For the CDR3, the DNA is TGTGCCATCAGTGACAGGGGAGACTATGGCTACACCTTC. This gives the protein CAISDRGDYGYTF.

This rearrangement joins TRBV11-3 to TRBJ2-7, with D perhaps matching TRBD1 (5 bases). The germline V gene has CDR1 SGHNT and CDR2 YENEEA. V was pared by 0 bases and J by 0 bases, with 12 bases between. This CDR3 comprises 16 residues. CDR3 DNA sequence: TGTGCCAGCAGCTTAGAGGATGCAGGGATCTCCTACGAGCAGTACTTC. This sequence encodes CASSLEDAGISYEQYF. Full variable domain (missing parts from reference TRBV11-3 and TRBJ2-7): EAGVVQSPRYKIIEKKQPVAFWCNPISGHNTLYWYLQNLGQGPELLIRYENEEAVDDSQLPKDRFSAERLKGVDSTLKIQPAELGDSAVYLCASSLEDAGISYEQYFGPGTRLTVT.